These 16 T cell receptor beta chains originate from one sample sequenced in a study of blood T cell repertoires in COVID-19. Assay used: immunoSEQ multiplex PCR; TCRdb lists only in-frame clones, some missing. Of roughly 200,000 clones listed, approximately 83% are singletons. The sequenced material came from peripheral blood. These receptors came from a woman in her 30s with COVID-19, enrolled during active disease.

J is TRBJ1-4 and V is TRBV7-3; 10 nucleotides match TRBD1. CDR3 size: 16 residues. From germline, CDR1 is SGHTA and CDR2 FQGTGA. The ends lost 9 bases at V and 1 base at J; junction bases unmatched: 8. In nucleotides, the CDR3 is TGTGCCAGGAGTTCCGGGACAGGGGTAACTAATGAAAAACTGTTTTTT. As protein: CARSSGTGVTNEKLFF.

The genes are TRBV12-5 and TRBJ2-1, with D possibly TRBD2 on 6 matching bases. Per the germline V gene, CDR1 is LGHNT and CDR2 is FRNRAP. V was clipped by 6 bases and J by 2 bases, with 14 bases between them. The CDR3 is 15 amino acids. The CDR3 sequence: CASGRDLGPYNEQFF. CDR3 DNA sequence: TGTGCTAGTGGGCGGGACCTCGGCCCCTACAATGAGCAGTTCTTC. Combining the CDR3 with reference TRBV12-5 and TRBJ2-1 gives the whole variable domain DARVTQTPRHKVTEMGQEVTMRCQPILGHNTVFWYRQTMMQGLELLAYFRNRAPLDDSGMPKDRFSAEMPDATLATLKIQPSEPRDSAVYFCASGRDLGPYNEQFFGPGTRLTVL.

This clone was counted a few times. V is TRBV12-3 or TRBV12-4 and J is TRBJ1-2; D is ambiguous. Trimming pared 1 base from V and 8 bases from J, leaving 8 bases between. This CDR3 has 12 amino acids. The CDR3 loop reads CASSLGQVGYTF. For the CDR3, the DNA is TGTGCCAGCAGTTTAGGGCAGGTCGGCTACACCTTC.

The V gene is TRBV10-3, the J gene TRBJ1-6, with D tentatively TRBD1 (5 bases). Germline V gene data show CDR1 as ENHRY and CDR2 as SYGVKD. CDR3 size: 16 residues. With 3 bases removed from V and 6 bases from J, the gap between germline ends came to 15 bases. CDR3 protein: CAISDRGRGLNSPLHF. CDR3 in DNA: TGTGCCATCAGTGATCGGGGAAGGGGACTTAATTCACCCCTCCACTTT.

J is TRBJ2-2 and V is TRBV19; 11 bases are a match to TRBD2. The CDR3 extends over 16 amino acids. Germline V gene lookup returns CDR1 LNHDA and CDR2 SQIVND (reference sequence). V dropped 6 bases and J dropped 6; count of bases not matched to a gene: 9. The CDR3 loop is CASRISGTSGPGELFF. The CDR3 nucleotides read TGTGCCAGTAGGATCTCCGGGACTAGCGGTCCCGGGGAGCTGTTTTTT.

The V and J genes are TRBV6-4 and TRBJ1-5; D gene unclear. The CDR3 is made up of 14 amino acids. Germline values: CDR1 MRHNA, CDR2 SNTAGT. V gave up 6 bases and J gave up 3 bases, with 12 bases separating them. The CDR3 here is CASSPGGHNQPQHF. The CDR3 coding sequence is TGTGCCAGCAGCCCGGGAGGCCACAATCAGCCCCAGCATTTT.

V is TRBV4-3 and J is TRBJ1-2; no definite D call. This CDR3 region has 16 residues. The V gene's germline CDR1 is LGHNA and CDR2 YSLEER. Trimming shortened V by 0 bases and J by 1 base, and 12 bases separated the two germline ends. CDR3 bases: TGCGCCAGCAGCCAAGATATGGGCAGTGTTAACTATGGCTACACCTTC. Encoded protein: CASSQDMGSVNYGYTF.

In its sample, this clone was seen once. The CDR3 DNA sequence: TGTGCCAGCAGCTTAGGTATCAGGCGCACCGGGGAGCTGTTTTTT. Protein: CASSLGIRRTGELFF. This chain uses TRBV6-5 with TRBJ2-2; D unresolved. Trimming stripped 6 bases from V and 4 bases from J, with 15 bases between. CDR1 is MNHEY, CDR2 SVGAGI, per germline. The CDR3 sequence is 15 residues long.

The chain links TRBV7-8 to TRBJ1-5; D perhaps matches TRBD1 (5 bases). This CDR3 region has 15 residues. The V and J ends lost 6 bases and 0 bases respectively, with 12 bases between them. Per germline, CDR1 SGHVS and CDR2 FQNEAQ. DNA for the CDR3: TGTGCCAGCAGGGGGGGGAAATATAGCAATCAGCCCCAGCATTTT. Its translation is CASRGGKYSNQPQHF.

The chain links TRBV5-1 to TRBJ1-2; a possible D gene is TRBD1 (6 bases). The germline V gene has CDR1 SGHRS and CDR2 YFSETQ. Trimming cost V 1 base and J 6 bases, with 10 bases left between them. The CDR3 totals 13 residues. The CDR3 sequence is CASSLNRDDGYTF. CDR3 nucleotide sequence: TGCGCCAGCAGCTTGAACAGGGATGATGGCTACACCTTC.

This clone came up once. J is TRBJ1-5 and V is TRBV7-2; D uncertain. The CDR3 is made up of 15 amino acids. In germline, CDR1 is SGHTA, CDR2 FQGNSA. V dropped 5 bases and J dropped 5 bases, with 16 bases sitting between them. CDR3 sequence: CASSPRPGIDQPQHF. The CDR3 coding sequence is TGTGCCAGCAGCCCCAGACCGGGTATAGATCAGCCCCAGCATTTT.

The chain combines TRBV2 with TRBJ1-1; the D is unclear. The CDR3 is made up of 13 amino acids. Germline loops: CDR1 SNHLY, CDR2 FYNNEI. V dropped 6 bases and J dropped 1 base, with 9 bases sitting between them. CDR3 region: CASREDWNTEAFF. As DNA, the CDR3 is TGTGCCAGCAGGGAGGACTGGAACACTGAAGCTTTCTTT.

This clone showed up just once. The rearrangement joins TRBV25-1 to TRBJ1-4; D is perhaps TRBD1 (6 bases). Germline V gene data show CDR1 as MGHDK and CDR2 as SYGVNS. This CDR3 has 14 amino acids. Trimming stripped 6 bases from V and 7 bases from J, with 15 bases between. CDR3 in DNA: TGTGCCAGCAGCGGCGTCGGGGGGGCTGAAAAACTGTTTTTT. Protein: CASSGVGGAEKLFF.

CDR3 DNA sequence: TGTGCCAGCAGTGAATCGGAGACCCAGTACTTC. Translated: CASSESETQYF. The chain carries TRBV6-1 and TRBJ2-5; D gene ambiguous. The V and J ends lost 2 bases and 5 bases respectively, with 3 bases between them. The CDR3 contains 11 residues. CDR1 is MNHNS, CDR2 SASEGT, per germline.

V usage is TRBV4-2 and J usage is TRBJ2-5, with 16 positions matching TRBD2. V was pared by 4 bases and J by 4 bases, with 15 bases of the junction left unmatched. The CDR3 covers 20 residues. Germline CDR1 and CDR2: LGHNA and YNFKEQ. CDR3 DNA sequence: TGTGCCAGCAGCCTTAGCCGTACCGGGACTAGCGGGGGGGCAGGAGAGACCCAGTACTTC. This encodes CASSLSRTGTSGGAGETQYF.

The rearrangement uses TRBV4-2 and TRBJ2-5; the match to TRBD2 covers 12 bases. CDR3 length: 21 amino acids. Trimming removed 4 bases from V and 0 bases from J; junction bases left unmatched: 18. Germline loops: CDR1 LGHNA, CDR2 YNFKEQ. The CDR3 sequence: CASSRRLDTSGGLPYQETQYF. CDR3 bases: TGTGCCAGCAGCCGACGCCTCGACACTAGCGGGGGGTTGCCGTACCAAGAGACCCAGTACTTC.